This T cell receptor beta chain was captured in a study of T cells in Graves' hyperthyroidism and ophthalmopathy. Turning to the study itself: Peripheral blood was obtained at initial diagnosis, preceding any treatment.

A few counts support this clonotype. As yet, its antigen is unknown. General study points: Blood also showed most of the thyroid clonotypes that were expanded above 0.001. Onset of ophthalmopathy came a median approximately 6.5 months after the model predicted it.

Diagnoses used clinical symptoms, serum thyroxine and TRAb, thyroid ultrasound and orbital computed tomography. Amplification of TCR beta CDR3 regions used RNA as the template. Using the HTBI primer set, a first-round RT-PCR was run on the TCR CDR3. MiXCR, run by TCRdb on the multiplex PCR reads, gives a single entry per CDR3 protein. Among approximately 610,000 distinct CDR3 sequences listed, roughly 14% were seen once. CDR3 length: 15 amino acids. Losses at the gene ends were 5 bases for V and 2 bases for J; bases not matched to a gene: 8. Sequenced sample: blood. This sequence was found in a woman between 40 and 50 years old with Graves' ophthalmopathy. The rearrangement joins TRBV12-3 or TRBV12-4 to TRBJ2-7, with 8 bases aligning to TRBD2. The CDR3 is CASSPSGSGPYEQYF. The CDR3 DNA reads as TGTGCCAGCAGTCCCAGCGGGAGTGGTCCCTACGAGCAGTACTTC.